This T cell receptor (beta chain) was identified during a study of blood T cell repertoires in COVID-19. Study details: The analysed material was cDNA or gDNA that came from T cells, B-cell-depleted T cells, or PBMCs.

In the authors' methods: Estimates of nucleated cell counts were drawn from the amplification of reference gene primers. This table comes from immunoSEQ multiplex PCR, and its TCRdb copy is limited to in-frame clones, with some not included. D and trimming were read from the DNA, whereas the V and J calls and clone size are those reported in that table. The repertoire has about 130,000 clones, 85% of them found once; the top ten carry 5% to 7.5%. Deletions cut 4 bases from V and 0 bases from J, with 10 bases between. This CDR3 is built from 14 residues. Germline V gene sequence: CDR1 LNHDA, CDR2 SQIVND (reference sequence).

The chain joins TRBV19 to TRBJ2-7; D remains unclear. Sequencing used peripheral blood. The source of this sequence is a man at least 80 years old with active or convalescent COVID-19. CDR3: CASSTQRSSYEQYF. The DNA for the CDR3 is TGTGCCAGTAGTACCCAGCGAAGCTCCTACGAGCAGTACTTC.